Following are 17 T cell receptor beta chains from one sample sequenced in a study of blood T cells in healthy people across ages. A second about 7 to 11 cycle PCR used barcoded and J-beta primers. Each CDR3 protein gets one entry after TCRdb re-called the 5' RACE reads with MiXCR. This sample has approximately 900,000 distinct CDR3 sequences, with around 48% found just once. The sequenced material came from blood. The receptors derive from a young man in good health.

Comment on this clonotype: A read error may produce the germline difference seen at one junction end. The chain carries TRBV4-3 and TRBJ1-1; TRBD1 agrees at 7 bases. The CDR3 extends over 17 amino acids. Germline assignment: CDR1 LGHNA and CDR2 YSLEER. CDR3 sequence reads: CASSQATGASLNIEAFF. CDR3 DNA sequence: TGCGCCAGCAGCCAGGCAACAGGGGCCTCCCTGAACATTGAAGCTTTCTTT.

This clonotype was seen repeatedly, ten times or more. This chain joins TRBV6-1 and TRBJ2-4; D may be TRBD2 (6 bases). The CDR3 covers 16 residues. V lost 7 bases, J lost 0 bases, and 16 bases lay in between. CDR1 and CDR2 (germline): MNHNS, SASEGT. The CDR3 region is CASIRPGGVAKNIQYF. CDR3 nucleotide sequence: TGTGCCAGCATTCGGCCTGGCGGGGTAGCCAAAAACATTCAGTACTTC.

About this clonotype itself: A much larger clone differs from this one at a single base, so this may be a read error. V is TRBV4-3 and J is TRBJ2-1; 9 nucleotides line up with TRBD1. The CDR3 loop spans 16 amino acids. Germline V lookup: CDR1 LGHNA, CDR2 YSLEER. The V segment lost 0 bases and the J segment 6 bases; nucleotides outside the gene matches: 6. As DNA, the CDR3 is TGCGCCAGCAGCCAAGATTTCGGGACAGGGTGCAATGAGCAGTTCTTC. Translated, it gives CASSQDFGTGCNEQFF.

This chain links TRBV4-2 with TRBJ2-5; D is perhaps TRBD1 (5 bases). The J call is uncertain, as TRBJ2-7 better fits the DNA end. CDR1 is LGHNA, CDR2 YNFKEQ, per germline. This CDR3 is 15 amino acids long. The CDR3 DNA sequence: TGTGCCAGCAGCCAAGTCAGGGCAGTCGCCTACGAGCAGTACTTC. It specifies CASSQVRAVAYEQYF.

This chain links TRBV4-1 with TRBJ2-3; 8 bases are a match to TRBD2. V lost 1 base and J lost 4; bases outside the gene matches: 10. The CDR3 covers 17 residues. The germline V gene encodes CDR1 MGHRA and CDR2 YSYEKL. CDR3 amino acids: CASSQGWRLASPDTQYF. CDR3 nucleotide sequence: TGCGCCAGCAGCCAAGGGTGGCGACTAGCGTCGCCAGATACGCAGTATTTT.

CDR3 region: CASSLALTSGGGYNEQFF. The CDR3 DNA sequence: TGTGCCAGCAGCTTAGCGCTAACTAGCGGGGGAGGCTACAATGAGCAGTTCTTC. V gene TRBV7-2 combines with J gene TRBJ2-1, with 11 bases identical to TRBD2. The CDR3 extends over 18 amino acids. The V gene's germline CDR1 is SGHTA and CDR2 FQGNSA. The J segment lost 3 bases and the V segment lost 0 bases, leaving 7 bases of the junction unmatched.

The chain joins TRBV11-3 to TRBJ2-1; D not resolved. The J call may be mistaken, given a closer DNA end match to TRBJ2-7. Germline CDR1 reads SGHNT; CDR2 reads YENEEA. This CDR3 is built from 14 residues. CDR3 in amino acids: CASSSRTDYNEQYF. As DNA, the CDR3 is TGTGCCAGCAGCTCAAGGACGGATTACAATGAGCAGTACTTC.

This chain uses TRBV12-3 or TRBV12-4 with TRBJ1-5; D is unresolved. The V end was cut by 6 bases, the J end by 6 bases, with 12 bases between. There are 13 residues in the CDR3. The CDR3 loop reads CASSPVLSQPQHF. The DNA for the CDR3 is TGTGCCAGCAGCCCCGTCCTCTCTCAGCCCCAGCATTTT.

This clonotype came up a few times. The rearrangement joins TRBV5-4 to TRBJ2-7, with no clear D. The CDR3 runs to 13 residues. Germline V lookup: CDR1 SGHNT, CDR2 YYREEE (reference sequence). V was trimmed by 3 bases and J by 5 bases, leaving 12 bases between them. In nucleotides, the CDR3 is TGTGCCAGCAGCTGGGGATATAGGGACGAGCAGTACTTC. Its translation: CASSWGYRDEQYF.

A few counts support this clonotype. The chain links TRBV7-2 to TRBJ2-5; TRBD2 aligns across 9 bases. CDR1 and CDR2 (germline): SGHTA, FQGNSA. This CDR3 comprises 14 residues. Trimming took 5 bases from V and 5 from J; bases not matched to a gene: 6. The CDR3 region is CASSPRLAVETQYF. CDR3 nucleotides: TGTGCCAGCAGCCCGAGACTAGCGGTTGAGACCCAGTACTTC.

This sequence joins TRBV7-2 and TRBJ2-7, with D perhaps given as TRBD1 or TRBD2 (5 bases each). This CDR3 comprises 16 residues. Germline-derived CDR1 and CDR2 are SGHTA and FQGNSA. The ends were cut back, 5 bases at V and 4 bases at J, with 21 bases in the middle. Here the CDR3 reads CASSPRSGGAGYEQYF. The CDR3, as DNA: TGTGCCAGCAGCCCCCGGTCTGGGGGTGCTGGGTACGAGCAGTACTTC.

This clonotype was counted a few times. The V and J genes are TRBV20-1 and TRBJ2-7; a weak D match, TRBD2 (5 bases). The CDR3 length is 14 residues. Germline-derived CDR1 and CDR2 are DFQATT and SNEGSKA (reference sequence). V was cut by 6 bases and J by 4 bases, with 19 bases left in between. Written as DNA, the CDR3 is TGCAGTGCCTTAGCCCCAGCGGCACGGTACGAGCAGTACTTC. Protein product: CSALAPAARYEQYF.

This chain links TRBV6-5 with TRBJ2-2; maybe TRBD2 (6 bases). The V end lost 8 bases, the J end lost 6 bases, and 22 bases lay between the germline ends. From germline, CDR1 is MNHEY and CDR2 SVGAGI. The CDR3 has 16 residues. The CDR3 here is CASVPGFGGLSGELFF. As DNA, the CDR3 is TGTGCCAGCGTCCCGGGTTTTGGAGGGCTTTCCGGGGAGCTGTTTTTT.

This clonotype has more than one count but fewer than ten. The chain recombines TRBV6-2 or TRBV6-3 with TRBJ2-7; 9 positions agree with TRBD1. With V trimmed by 0 bases and J by 3 bases, 3 bases remained unmatched. Germline CDR1 is MNHEY and CDR2 is SVGEGT. This CDR3 is built from 15 residues. Here the CDR3 DNA reads TGTGCCAGCAGTTACTCCGGGACAGGGATCTACGAGCAGTACTTC. It codes for CASSYSGTGIYEQYF.

The J gene is TRBJ1-1, the V gene TRBV9; D gene unclear. Germline V gene data show CDR1 as SGDLS and CDR2 as YYNGEE. V was pared by 3 bases and J by 6 bases, with 9 bases between. The CDR3 contains 12 residues. CDR3 protein: CASSAGMAEAFF. CDR3 bases: TGTGCCAGCAGCGCGGGGATGGCTGAAGCTTTCTTT.

A note on this clonotype: One base away lies a much larger clone, so this may be a sequencing read error. J is TRBJ1-2 and V is TRBV3-1, with TRBD1 matching over 9 bases. The CDR3 has 16 amino acids. Germline V lookup: CDR1 LGHDT, CDR2 YNNKEL (reference sequence). With V trimmed by 1 base and J by 6 bases, 9 bases remained unmatched. CDR3 DNA sequence: TGTGCCAGCAGCCAAGGGGACGGGACAGGGAACCATGGCTACACCTTC. It yields the protein CASSQGDGTGNHGYTF.

The chain couples TRBV20-1 to TRBJ1-5; D may be TRBD1 (6 bases). In germline, CDR1 is DFQATT, CDR2 SNEGSKA (reference sequence). The CDR3 loop spans 15 amino acids. V was trimmed by 7 bases and J by 1 base, leaving 17 bases between them. In DNA form, the CDR3 reads TGCAGTGTTCCGTCCCAGGGGACGAGCAATCAGCCCCAGCATTTT. Translating it yields CSVPSQGTSNQPQHF.